Sequencing of this TCR beta chain was carried out in a study of blood T cell repertoires in COVID-19 (TCRdb year 2020). Context from the whole study: Samples covering the acute and convalescent phases of COVID-19 were provided by collaborators in the United States, Italy and Spain. The prospective study material was composed of cDNA or gDNA derived from T cells, B-cell-depleted T cells, or PBMCs. Subjects who had been exposed to COVID-19, were actively infected with it, or had recovered from it provided the deeply sampled blood TCRbeta repertoires that made up the dataset. A freely available public database, intended as a resource for researchers studying the immune response to SARS-CoV-2, is where the repertoires were released. Samples were obtained from the ongoing ImmuneRACE study (first 160 participants) and from 1,254 subjects provided by 6 global collaborators. A de-identified subject ID, COVID-19 status, age in years and sex were almost always included in the sample metadata. HLA class I and class II types, where available, came from metadata supplied by the sample provider rather than from assay-based typing. Study-wide findings and limitations: The amount of clinical and demographic metadata varied by source and participant and was provided uncurated.

Spanning cysteine to phenylalanine, the CDR3 consists of 13 amino acids. Only CDR3 DNA is held: 39 bases, read in frame from base 1. V loses 0 bases at its end and J loses 8 bases; junction bases beyond the gene matches: 1. The germline V gene encodes CDR1 MNHEY and CDR2 SVGAGI. The immunoSEQ Assay, a bias-controlled multiplex PCR, was used to amplify TCRbeta CDR3 regions from genomic DNA. The study's processing was this. The number of nucleated cells in each sample was estimated by amplification of reference gene primers within the assay. To quantify the absolute abundance of each unique TCRbeta CDR3 rearrangement, sequence reads were collapsed and filtered. Productive Simpson clonality was computed per sample as the square root of Simpson's diversity index over productive rearrangements. TCRdb holds this immuneACCESS table with in-frame rearrangements only. Some clones are missing; in checked studies, unresolved V genes explain under half, and the rest has no known cause. V, J and clone size are taken as reported in that table, and D and trimming were inferred from the DNA itself. The sample includes 190,000 or so clones, with around 87% observed a single time. Clones ranked in the top ten supply less than 3.5% of the sample.

As regards this clone: The target of this receptor is not known. No base qualities exist here, and no much larger clone lies one base off it.

Whole blood was collected in K2EDTA tubes by collaborating institutions according to the institutions' own protocols. For TCRbeta analysis, collaborators shipped samples in one of three forms: frozen whole blood, isolated PBMCs, or DNA extracted from either of those sample types. The sample was peripheral blood. This sequence uses TRBV6-5 and TRBJ2-1, and 7 junction bases match TRBD2. The TCR originated in a man in his forties with active or convalescent COVID-19. In nucleotides, the sequence is TGTGCCAGCAGTTACTCGCGGGGGTATGAGCAGTTCTTC. Its amino acids are CASSYSRGYEQFF.